This TCR beta chain was observed in a study of blood T cells in healthy people across ages. Study-level points and caveats: A strong correlation between TCR beta diversity and naive T cell percentage was seen. No conclusive comparison of naive versus antigen-experienced cells was possible with unsorted PBMCs.

It was with a sample-barcoded 5' primer and a J-beta primer mix that a second PCR of about 6 to 12 cycles was run. Per-sample output comprised a minimum of 2.5 million paired-end reads containing CDR3. TCRdb redid the calling of the 5' RACE reads with MiXCR, one entry per CDR3 protein. The sample lists 550,000 to 800,000 distinct CDR3 sequences, roughly 32% occurring once. This clonotype was recorded at least ten times. The target antigen is unknown. The sequencing input was blood. This receptor was identified in a woman at least 80 years old in good health.

Written as DNA, the CDR3 is TGTGCCAGCAGTTGGACAGGGGTCTACAATGAGCAGTTCTTC. This gives the protein CASSWTGVYNEQFF. V gene TRBV6-2 or TRBV6-3 combines with J gene TRBJ2-1; TRBD1 matches 9 bases. V lost 4 bases, J lost 3 bases, and 1 base stayed unmatched. The CDR3 sequence is 14 residues long. Germline loops: CDR1 MNHEY, CDR2 SVGEGT.